Below, one T cell receptor (beta chain) is given with its context. The target antigen is unknown. The sample comes from a study of cytomegalovirus exposure and HLA in healthy donors. Study results and limitations: Per published accounts, TCR beta sequences correctly predicted the HLA-A and HLA-B alleles of most subjects.

The primer mix had 60 Vbeta and 13 Jbeta primers. Clones were sequenced by immunoSEQ multiplex PCR, and TCRdb holds only the in-frame ones, with some missing. The table shows about 190,000 clones, with approximately 78% occurring only once. The material sequenced was PBMCs. The receptor was derived from a woman aged 18-29 years in good health and CMV-seronegative.

The CDR3 DNA reads as TGTGCCAGCAGCTTAGAAGGACTAGCGAGCACCGGGGAGCTGTTTTTT. It yields the protein CASSLEGLASTGELFF. The chain combines TRBV7-8 with TRBJ2-2; 9 nucleotides align to TRBD2. This CDR3 has 16 residues. Per the germline V gene, CDR1 is SGHVS and CDR2 is FQNEAQ. After removal of 1 base from V and 4 bases from J, the junction contained 4 bases not matched to a gene.